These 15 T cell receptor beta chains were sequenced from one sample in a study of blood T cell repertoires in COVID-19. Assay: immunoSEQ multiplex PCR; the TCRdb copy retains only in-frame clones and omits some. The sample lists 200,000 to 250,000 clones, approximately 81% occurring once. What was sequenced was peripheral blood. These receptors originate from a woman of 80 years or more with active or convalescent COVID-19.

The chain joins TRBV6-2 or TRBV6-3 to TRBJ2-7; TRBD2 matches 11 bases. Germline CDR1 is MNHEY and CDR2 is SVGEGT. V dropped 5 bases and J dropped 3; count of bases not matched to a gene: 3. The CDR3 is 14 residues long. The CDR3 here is CASSNGLAGYEQYF. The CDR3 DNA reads TGTGCCAGCAGTAATGGACTAGCGGGCTACGAGCAGTACTTC.

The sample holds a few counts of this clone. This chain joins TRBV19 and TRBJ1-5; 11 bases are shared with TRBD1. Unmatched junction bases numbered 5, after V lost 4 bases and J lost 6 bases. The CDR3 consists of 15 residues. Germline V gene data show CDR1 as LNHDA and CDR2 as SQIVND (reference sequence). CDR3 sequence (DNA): TGTGCCAGTAGTACAGGACAGGGGGCGGCTCAGCCCCAGCATTTT. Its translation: CASSTGQGAAQPQHF.

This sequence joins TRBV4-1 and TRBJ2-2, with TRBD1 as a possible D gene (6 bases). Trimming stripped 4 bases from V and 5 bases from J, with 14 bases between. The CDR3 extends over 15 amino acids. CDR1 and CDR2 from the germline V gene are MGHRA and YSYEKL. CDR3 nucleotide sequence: TGCGCCAGCAGCCCCACAGGGACGGGGACCGGGGAGCTGTTTTTT. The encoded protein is CASSPTGTGTGELFF.

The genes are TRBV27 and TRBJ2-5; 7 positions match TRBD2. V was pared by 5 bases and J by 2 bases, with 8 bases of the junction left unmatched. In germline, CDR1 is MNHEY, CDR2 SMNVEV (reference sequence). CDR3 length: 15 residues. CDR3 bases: TGTGCCAGCAGTCAAGGACTAGAGCGGCAAGAGACCCAGTACTTC. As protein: CASSQGLERQETQYF.

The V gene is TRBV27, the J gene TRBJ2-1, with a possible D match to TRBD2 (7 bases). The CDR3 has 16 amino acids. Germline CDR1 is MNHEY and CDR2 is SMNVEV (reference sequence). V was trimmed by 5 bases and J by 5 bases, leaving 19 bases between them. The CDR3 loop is CASSRGGPLYNNEQFF. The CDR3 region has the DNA TGTGCCAGCAGTAGGGGGGGCCCCCTTTATAACAATGAGCAGTTCTTC.

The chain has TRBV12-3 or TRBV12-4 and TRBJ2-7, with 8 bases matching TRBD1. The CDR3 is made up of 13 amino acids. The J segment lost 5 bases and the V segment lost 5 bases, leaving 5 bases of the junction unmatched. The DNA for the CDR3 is TGTGCCAGCAGTGACAGGGGCCTCAACGAGCAGTACTTC. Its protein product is CASSDRGLNEQYF.

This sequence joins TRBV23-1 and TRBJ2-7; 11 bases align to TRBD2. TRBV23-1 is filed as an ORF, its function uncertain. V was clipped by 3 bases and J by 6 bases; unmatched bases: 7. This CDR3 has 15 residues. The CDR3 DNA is TGCGCCAGCAGTCATCAACTAGCGGGAGTTGGCGAGCAGTACTTC. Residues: CASSHQLAGVGEQYF.

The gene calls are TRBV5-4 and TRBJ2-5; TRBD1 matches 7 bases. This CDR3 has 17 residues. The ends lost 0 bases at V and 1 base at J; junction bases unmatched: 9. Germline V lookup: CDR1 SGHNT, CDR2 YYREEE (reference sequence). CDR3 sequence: CASSLAIGGRGQETQYF. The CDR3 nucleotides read TGTGCCAGCAGCTTGGCGATAGGGGGCAGGGGCCAAGAGACCCAGTACTTC.

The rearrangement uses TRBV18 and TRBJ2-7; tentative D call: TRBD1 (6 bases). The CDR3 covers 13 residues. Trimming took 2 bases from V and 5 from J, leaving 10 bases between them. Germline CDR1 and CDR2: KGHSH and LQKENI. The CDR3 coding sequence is TGTGCCAGCTCACCAACACAGGGAAACGAGCAGTACTTC. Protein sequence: CASSPTQGNEQYF.

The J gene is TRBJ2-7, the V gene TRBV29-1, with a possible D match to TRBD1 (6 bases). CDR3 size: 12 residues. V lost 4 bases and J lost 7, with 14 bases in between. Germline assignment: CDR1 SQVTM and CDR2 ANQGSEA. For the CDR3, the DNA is TGCAGCGTTGGATCAGGGGCTATGGAGCAGTACTTC. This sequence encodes CSVGSGAMEQYF.

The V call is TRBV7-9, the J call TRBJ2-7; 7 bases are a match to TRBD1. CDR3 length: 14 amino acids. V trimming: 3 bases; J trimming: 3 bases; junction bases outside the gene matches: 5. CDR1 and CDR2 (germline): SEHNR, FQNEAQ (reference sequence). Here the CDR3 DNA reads TGTGCCAGCAGCTTTCGGGACAGATACTACGAGCAGTACTTC. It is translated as CASSFRDRYYEQYF.

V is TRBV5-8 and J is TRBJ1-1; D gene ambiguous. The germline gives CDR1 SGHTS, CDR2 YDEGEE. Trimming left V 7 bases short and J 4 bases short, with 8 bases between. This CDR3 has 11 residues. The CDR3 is CASLIRTEAFF. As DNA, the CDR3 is TGTGCCAGCCTAATTCGCACTGAAGCTTTCTTT. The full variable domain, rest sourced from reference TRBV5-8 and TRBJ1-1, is EAGVTQSPTHLIKTRGQQATLRCSPISGHTSVYWYQQALGLGLQFLLWYDEGEERNRGNFPPRFSGRQFPNYSSELNVNALELEDSALYLCASLIRTEAFFGQGTRLTVV.

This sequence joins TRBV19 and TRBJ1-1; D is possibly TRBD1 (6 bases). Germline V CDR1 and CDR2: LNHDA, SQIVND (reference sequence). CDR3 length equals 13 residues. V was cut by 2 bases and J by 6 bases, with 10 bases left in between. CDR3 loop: CASSIRTVPEAFF. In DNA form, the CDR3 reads TGTGCCAGTAGTATAAGGACAGTTCCTGAAGCTTTCTTT.

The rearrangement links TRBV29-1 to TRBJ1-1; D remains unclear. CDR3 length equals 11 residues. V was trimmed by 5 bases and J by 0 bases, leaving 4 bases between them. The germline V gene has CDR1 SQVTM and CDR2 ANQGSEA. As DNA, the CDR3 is TGCAGCGTTCTCCTGAACACTGAAGCTTTCTTT. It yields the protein CSVLLNTEAFF.

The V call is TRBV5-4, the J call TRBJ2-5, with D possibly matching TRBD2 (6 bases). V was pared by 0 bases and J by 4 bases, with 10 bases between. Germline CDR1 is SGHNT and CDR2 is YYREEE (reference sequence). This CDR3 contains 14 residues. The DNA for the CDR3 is TGTGCCAGCAGCTTGGATCGCGGGGCAGAGACCCAGTACTTC. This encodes CASSLDRGAETQYF.